A single sample is the source of the 24 T cell receptor beta chains below, sequenced in a study of early T cells in non-severe SARS-CoV-2 infection. TCRdb called the 5' RACE reads again in MiXCR, with one record for every CDR3 protein. Of about 77,000 distinct CDR3 sequences listed, around 9.9% are singletons. Sequenced material: whole blood. The source of these receptors is an adult who was a healthcare worker with PCR-confirmed SARS-CoV-2 infection or an uninfected control (not recorded which).

This clonotype showed up many times. The V call is TRBV30, the J call TRBJ2-1; D assignment may be TRBD1 or TRBD2 (6 bases each). The CDR3 totals 12 residues. V lost 5 bases, J lost 9 bases, and 14 bases lay in between. Germline CDR1 and CDR2: GTSNPN and SVGIG (reference sequence). The CDR3 is CAWDNGGGEQFF. Written as DNA, the CDR3 is TGTGCCTGGGATAACGGGGGCGGTGAGCAGTTCTTC.

This clonotype was seen ten or more times. In DNA form, the CDR3 reads TGTGCCAGCAGTTTTGGACGGCAGCAGCAGTACTTC. Its translation: CASSFGRQQQYF. The chain couples TRBV28 to TRBJ2-7; no clear D gene. Looked up from germline, CDR1 is MDHEN and CDR2 is SYDVKM. The CDR3 covers 12 residues. Trimming stripped 3 bases from V and 8 bases from J, with 11 bases between.

The sample holds a few counts of this clonotype. This chain uses TRBV5-6 with TRBJ1-6; TRBD1 is a possible D gene (5 bases). CDR3 length equals 15 residues. In germline, CDR1 is SGHDT, CDR2 YYEEEE. V was pared by 3 bases and J by 7 bases, with 14 bases between. The CDR3 is CASSSLGEINSPLHF. CDR3 nucleotides: TGTGCCAGCAGCTCTTTGGGGGAGATCAATTCACCCCTCCACTTT. The whole variable domain, filled in from reference TRBV5-6 and TRBJ1-6, reads DAGVTQSPTHLIKTRGQQVTLRCSPKSGHDTVSWYQQALGQGPQFIFQYYEEEERQRGNFPDRFSGHQFPNYSSELNVNALLLGDSALYLCASSSLGEINSPLHFGNGTRLTVT.

This clonotype has a handful of counts. The rearrangement uses TRBV7-8 and TRBJ2-1; the D call may be TRBD1 or TRBD2 (5 bases each). The germline gives CDR1 SGHVS, CDR2 FQNEAQ. The CDR3 extends over 15 amino acids. V shed 3 bases and J shed 6 bases, with 15 bases lying between them. Written as DNA, the CDR3 is TGTGCCAGCAGCTTTAAGGGACCCCTAGGCAATGAGCAGTTCTTC. It yields the protein CASSFKGPLGNEQFF.

The rearrangement links TRBV28 to TRBJ2-1, with 7 bases fitting TRBD2. Germline V gene lookup returns CDR1 MDHEN and CDR2 SYDVKM. This CDR3 has 13 amino acids. Unmatched junction bases numbered 5, after V lost 8 bases and J lost 4 bases. The CDR3 coding sequence is TGTGCCAGCGGGGACTACCAGTACAATGAGCAGTTCTTC. It translates to CASGDYQYNEQFF.

This sequence joins TRBV20-1 and TRBJ2-7; D is unresolved. The CDR3 is 12 amino acids. In germline, CDR1 is DFQATT, CDR2 SNEGSKA (reference sequence). With 2 bases removed from V and 6 bases from J, the gap between germline ends came to 11 bases. The CDR3 sequence: CSARPPGGEQYF. Here the CDR3 DNA reads TGCAGTGCTAGACCCCCGGGCGGCGAGCAGTACTTC.

This clonotype occurred many times. The chain couples TRBV10-3 to TRBJ2-5, with unresolved D. Germline lookup yields CDR1 ENHRY and CDR2 SYGVKD. The CDR3 has 17 amino acids. Trimming cost V 2 bases and J 0 bases, with 16 bases left between them. This CDR3 reads CAISEPAGRLDQETQYF. The DNA of the CDR3 is TGTGCCATCAGTGAGCCCGCCGGACGGCTTGACCAAGAGACCCAGTACTTC.

This clonotype was picked up many times. This chain uses TRBV3-1 with TRBJ2-3; D gene unclear. CDR1 LGHDT and CDR2 YNNKEL come from the germline V gene (reference sequence). This CDR3 has 12 residues. Trimming removed 3 bases from V and 3 bases from J, with 4 bases in between. As DNA, the CDR3 is TGTGCCAGCAGCCAGCTTACAGATACGCAGTATTTT. Encoded protein: CASSQLTDTQYF.

This clonotype was detected many times. The gene calls are TRBV20-1 and TRBJ1-5; D gene uncertain. The CDR3 spans 13 residues. V lost 3 bases and J lost 0, with 6 bases in between. Germline loops: CDR1 DFQATT, CDR2 SNEGSKA (reference sequence). This CDR3 is CSARVDSNQPQHF. The DNA for the CDR3 is TGCAGTGCTAGGGTCGATAGCAATCAGCCCCAGCATTTT.

This clonotype has at least ten counts. The rearrangement links TRBV3-1 to TRBJ2-3; 7 nucleotides agree with TRBD2. The germline gives CDR1 LGHDT, CDR2 YNNKEL (reference sequence). Germline trimming cut 5 bases from V and 15 bases from J; bases unmatched to any gene: 23. This CDR3 contains 16 residues. CDR3 amino acids: CASSVWVGLENFGHYF. The DNA for the CDR3 is TGTGCCAGCAGCGTATGGGTCGGACTAGAGAATTTTGGCCACTATTTT.

This clonotype was recorded at least ten times. In nucleotides, the CDR3 is TGTGCCAGCAGCCTGCGAAATGAGCAGTTCTTC. As protein: CASSLRNEQFF. The V and J genes are TRBV5-4 and TRBJ2-1; D gene ambiguous. Trimming left V 4 bases short and J 7 bases short, with 6 bases between. Looked up from germline, CDR1 is SGHNT and CDR2 is YYREEE (reference sequence). The length of the CDR3 is 11 residues.

This clonotype was picked up many times. V usage is TRBV5-1 and J usage is TRBJ1-6; unclear D gene. This CDR3 region has 14 residues. The germline V gene has CDR1 SGHRS and CDR2 YFSETQ. V was clipped by 4 bases and J by 10 bases, with 15 bases between them. CDR3 sequence (DNA): TGCGCCAGCAGCGAGGCAGACACAAGCTCACCCCTCCACTTT. Protein sequence: CASSEADTSSPLHF.

The chain recombines TRBV24-1 with TRBJ1-2; 7 bases are a match to TRBD1. CDR1 and CDR2 (germline): KGHDR, SFDVKD. Losses at the gene ends were 4 bases for V and 8 bases for J; bases not matched to a gene: 9. The CDR3 is 14 amino acids. The CDR3 loop is CATSDRLTGQGYTF. The CDR3, as DNA: TGTGCCACCAGTGACCGACTGACAGGGCAAGGCTACACCTTC.

This clonotype was found many times. The rearrangement links TRBV4-1 to TRBJ2-2, with D possibly TRBD1 on 5 matching bases. Germline V lookup: CDR1 MGHRA, CDR2 YSYEKL. V was clipped by 1 base and J by 2 bases, with 11 bases between them. The length of the CDR3 is 16 residues. The CDR3 nucleotides read TGCGCCAGCAGCCAAGGATCAGGGCCCAACACCGGGGAGCTGTTTTTT. It is translated as CASSQGSGPNTGELFF.

The chain joins TRBV7-9 to TRBJ2-7; D not resolved. V dropped 1 base and J dropped 6 bases, with 7 bases sitting between them. Germline CDR1 reads SEHNR; CDR2 reads FQNEAQ (reference sequence). CDR3 size: 12 residues. This CDR3 reads CASSLDHGEQYF. The DNA of the CDR3 is TGTGCCAGCAGCTTAGATCATGGCGAGCAGTACTTC.

On this clonotype itself: This may be a read error, as it is one base from a much larger clone. The chain carries TRBV28 and TRBJ2-3; D unresolved. Germline CDR1 is MDHEN and CDR2 is SYDVKM. The CDR3 is 12 amino acids. V lost 10 bases and J lost 4, with 12 bases in between. The CDR3, as DNA: TGTGCCACTCAGCAGACTTCAGATACGCAGTATTTT. Its translation: CATQQTSDTQYF.

This clonotype was picked up many times. This chain joins TRBV11-2 and TRBJ2-3, with D possibly being TRBD1 or TRBD2 (6 bases each). Germline CDR1 is SGHAT and CDR2 is FQNNGV. V was shortened by 5 bases and J by 0 bases, with 15 bases between the two germline ends. The CDR3 totals 16 residues. CDR3 nucleotide sequence: TGTGCCAGCAGCCCCCGGGGGCAGGCCAGCACAGATACGCAGTATTTT. Its translation is CASSPRGQASTDTQYF.

This clonotype was observed at least ten times. This chain connects TRBV12-3 or TRBV12-4 to TRBJ2-1; D may be TRBD2 (5 bases). The CDR3 length is 13 residues. V was cut by 7 bases and J by 7 bases, with 14 bases left in between. The CDR3 sequence: CASTAEGRNEQFF. DNA of the CDR3: TGTGCCAGCACCGCCGAGGGCCGGAATGAGCAGTTCTTC.

At least ten counts were recorded for this clonotype. The chain combines TRBV20-1 with TRBJ2-3; 7 nucleotides align to TRBD1. The germline CDR1 and CDR2 sequences are DFQATT and SNEGSKA (reference sequence). The CDR3 spans 14 residues. Trimming took 5 bases from V and 5 from J; bases not matched to a gene: 10. The CDR3 region is CSAPVSTGLDTQYF. The CDR3 DNA reads TGCAGTGCTCCTGTTTCGACAGGGTTAGATACGCAGTATTTT.

V gene TRBV7-3 combines with J gene TRBJ2-1; D unresolved. Germline V gene data show CDR1 as SGHTA and CDR2 as FQGTGA. The CDR3 is 15 residues long. The V and J ends lost 2 bases and 6 bases respectively, with 14 bases between them. CDR3 DNA: TGTGCCAGCAGCTTAGGGCATGTCCTGGGCAATGAGCAGTTCTTC. This translates into CASSLGHVLGNEQFF.

This clonotype turned up a few times. The chain joins TRBV6-5 to TRBJ2-3; 7 nucleotides align to TRBD1. The ends lost 6 bases at V and 2 bases at J; junction bases unmatched: 8. Looked up from germline, CDR1 is MNHEY and CDR2 is SVGAGI. The CDR3 is 15 residues long. CDR3 nucleotide sequence: TGTGCCAGCAGCCGCCTAGACAGGGCCACAGATACGCAGTATTTT. It codes for CASSRLDRATDTQYF.

This clonotype appeared many times. The rearrangement links TRBV12-3 or TRBV12-4 to TRBJ2-1; the D is unclear. The CDR3 runs to 12 residues. V was pared by 6 bases and J by 10 bases, with 13 bases between. The CDR3 spells CASSPLEQEQFF. The CDR3 region has the DNA TGTGCCAGCAGCCCTCTAGAGCAGGAGCAGTTCTTC.

This clonotype was seen more than once but under ten times. The gene calls are TRBV24-1 and TRBJ2-5; D perhaps matches TRBD2 (5 bases). The CDR3 covers 15 residues. V was pared by 3 bases and J by 5 bases, with 15 bases between. Germline lookup yields CDR1 KGHDR and CDR2 SFDVKD. CDR3 sequence: CATSDKLRTGETQYF. In nucleotides, the CDR3 is TGTGCCACCAGTGATAAGCTAAGAACGGGGGAGACCCAGTACTTC.

This clonotype was counted only a few times. The chain is built from TRBV12-3 or TRBV12-4 and TRBJ2-1; 11 positions agree with TRBD1. The CDR3 runs 14 residues. Trimming took 1 base from V and 10 from J; bases not matched to a gene: 3. The chain's CDR3 is CASSLGTGGREQFF. The CDR3 bases are TGTGCCAGCAGTTTAGGGACAGGGGGCAGGGAGCAGTTCTTC.